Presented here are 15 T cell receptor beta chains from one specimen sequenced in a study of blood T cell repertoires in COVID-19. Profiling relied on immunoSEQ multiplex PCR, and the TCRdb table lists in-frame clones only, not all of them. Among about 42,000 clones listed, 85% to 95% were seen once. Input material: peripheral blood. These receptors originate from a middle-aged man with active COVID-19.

The CDR3 nucleotides are TGTGCCAGCAGCAAAGAAAGGGCGGGGGCTGAAGATACGCAGTATTTT. Its protein product is CASSKERAGAEDTQYF. The J gene is TRBJ2-3, the V gene TRBV21-1; the tabulated D call, TRBD2, remains unverified against the DNA. TRBV21-1 is classified as a pseudogene. CDR3 length: 16 amino acids.

The chain's CDR3 is CARGTSLIYSNQPQHF. CDR3 in DNA: TGTGCCAGGGGGACATCCTTGATCTATAGCAATCAGCCCCAGCATTTT. The chain recombines TRBV6-4 with TRBJ1-5, with D tentatively TRBD1 (6 bases). V gave up 9 bases and J gave up 0 bases, with 18 bases separating them. The CDR3 totals 16 residues. CDR1 and CDR2 (germline): MRHNA, SNTAGT.

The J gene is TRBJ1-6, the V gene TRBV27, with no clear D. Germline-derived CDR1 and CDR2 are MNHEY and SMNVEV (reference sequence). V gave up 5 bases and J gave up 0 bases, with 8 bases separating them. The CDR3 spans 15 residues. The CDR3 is CASSPPYSYNSPLHF. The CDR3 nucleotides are TGTGCCAGCAGTCCCCCTTACTCCTATAATTCACCCCTCCACTTT.

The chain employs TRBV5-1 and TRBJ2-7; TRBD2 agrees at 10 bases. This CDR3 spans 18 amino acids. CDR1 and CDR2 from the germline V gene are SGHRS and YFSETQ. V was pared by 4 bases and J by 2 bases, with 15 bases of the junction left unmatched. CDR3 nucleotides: TGCGCCAGCAGCCTTCCAAACCTTACTAGCGGGGAGACCTACGAGCAGTACTTC. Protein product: CASSLPNLTSGETYEQYF.

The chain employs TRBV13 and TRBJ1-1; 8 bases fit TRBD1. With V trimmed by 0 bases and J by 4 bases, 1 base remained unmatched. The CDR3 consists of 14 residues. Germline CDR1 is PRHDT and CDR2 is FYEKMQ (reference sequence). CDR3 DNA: TGTGCCAGCAGCTTAGGGGACAGGGTCACTGAAGCTTTCTTT. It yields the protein CASSLGDRVTEAFF.

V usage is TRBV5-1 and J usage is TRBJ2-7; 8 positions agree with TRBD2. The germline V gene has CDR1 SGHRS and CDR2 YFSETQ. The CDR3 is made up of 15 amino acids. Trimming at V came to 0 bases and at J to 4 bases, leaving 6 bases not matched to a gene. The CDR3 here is CASSLVREGRYEQYF. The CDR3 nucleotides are TGCGCCAGCAGCTTGGTACGGGAGGGCCGTTACGAGCAGTACTTC.

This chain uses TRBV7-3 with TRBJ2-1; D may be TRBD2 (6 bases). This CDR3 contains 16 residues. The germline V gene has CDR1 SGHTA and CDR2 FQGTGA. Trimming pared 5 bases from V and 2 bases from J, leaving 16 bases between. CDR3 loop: CASSPAAGLAYNEQFF. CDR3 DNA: TGTGCCAGCAGCCCGGCCGCGGGACTGGCCTACAATGAGCAGTTCTTC.

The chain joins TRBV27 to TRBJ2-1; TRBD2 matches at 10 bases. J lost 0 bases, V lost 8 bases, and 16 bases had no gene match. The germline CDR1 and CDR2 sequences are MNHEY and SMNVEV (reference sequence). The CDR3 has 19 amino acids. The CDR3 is CASSSSGSAVMSSYNEQFF. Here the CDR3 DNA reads TGTGCCAGCTCGTCTAGCGGGAGTGCTGTAATGAGCTCCTACAATGAGCAGTTCTTC.

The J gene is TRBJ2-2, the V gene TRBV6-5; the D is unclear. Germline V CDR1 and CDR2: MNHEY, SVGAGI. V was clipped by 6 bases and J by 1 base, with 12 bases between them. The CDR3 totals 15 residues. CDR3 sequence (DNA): TGTGCCAGCAGAAACCGGGTTTTGAACACCGGGGAGCTGTTTTTT. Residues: CASRNRVLNTGELFF.

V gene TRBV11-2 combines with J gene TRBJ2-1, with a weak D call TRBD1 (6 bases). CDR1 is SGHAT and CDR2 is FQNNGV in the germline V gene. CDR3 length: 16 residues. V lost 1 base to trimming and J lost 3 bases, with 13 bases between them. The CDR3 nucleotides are TGTGCCAGCAGCTTAGGAGGGGGTACTTACTACAATGAGCAGTTCTTC. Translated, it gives CASSLGGGTYYNEQFF.

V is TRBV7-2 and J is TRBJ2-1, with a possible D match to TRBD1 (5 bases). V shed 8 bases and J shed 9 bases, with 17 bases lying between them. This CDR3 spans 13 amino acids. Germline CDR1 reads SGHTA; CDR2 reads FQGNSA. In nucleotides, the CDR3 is TGTGCCAGCGCCATCTCAGGGAATGGTGAGCAGTTCTTC. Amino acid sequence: CASAISGNGEQFF.

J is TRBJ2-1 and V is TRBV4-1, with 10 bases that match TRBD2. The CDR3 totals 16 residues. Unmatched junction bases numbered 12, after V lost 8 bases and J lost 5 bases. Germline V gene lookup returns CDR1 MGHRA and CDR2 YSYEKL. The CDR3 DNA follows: TGCGCCAGCCAGCCGACTAGCGGGCAGAATCACAATGAGCAGTTCTTC. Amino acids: CASQPTSGQNHNEQFF.

CDR3 sequence: CASGGEAGVSPLHF. The CDR3 DNA is TGTGCCAGCGGAGGAGAGGCAGGGGTCTCACCCCTCCACTTT. The chain uses TRBV6-5 and TRBJ1-6, with a weak D call TRBD1 (6 bases). Trimming took off 8 bases at V and 10 bases at J, with 18 bases between the two ends. The CDR3 has 14 residues. Germline V gene sequence: CDR1 MNHEY, CDR2 SVGAGI.

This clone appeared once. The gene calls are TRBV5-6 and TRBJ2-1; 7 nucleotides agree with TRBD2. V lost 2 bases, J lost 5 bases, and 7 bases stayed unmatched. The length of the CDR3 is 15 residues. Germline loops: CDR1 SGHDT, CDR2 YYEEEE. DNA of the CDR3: TGTGCCAGCAGCTTTTGGGCTAGCGGTGACAATGAGCAGTTCTTC. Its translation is CASSFWASGDNEQFF.

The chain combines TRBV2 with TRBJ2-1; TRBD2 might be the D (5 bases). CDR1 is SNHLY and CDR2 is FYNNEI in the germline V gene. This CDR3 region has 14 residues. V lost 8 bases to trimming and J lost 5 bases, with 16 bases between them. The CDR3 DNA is TGTGCCAGCTCTCCCGGGCCGGGGAACAATGAGCAGTTCTTC. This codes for CASSPGPGNNEQFF.